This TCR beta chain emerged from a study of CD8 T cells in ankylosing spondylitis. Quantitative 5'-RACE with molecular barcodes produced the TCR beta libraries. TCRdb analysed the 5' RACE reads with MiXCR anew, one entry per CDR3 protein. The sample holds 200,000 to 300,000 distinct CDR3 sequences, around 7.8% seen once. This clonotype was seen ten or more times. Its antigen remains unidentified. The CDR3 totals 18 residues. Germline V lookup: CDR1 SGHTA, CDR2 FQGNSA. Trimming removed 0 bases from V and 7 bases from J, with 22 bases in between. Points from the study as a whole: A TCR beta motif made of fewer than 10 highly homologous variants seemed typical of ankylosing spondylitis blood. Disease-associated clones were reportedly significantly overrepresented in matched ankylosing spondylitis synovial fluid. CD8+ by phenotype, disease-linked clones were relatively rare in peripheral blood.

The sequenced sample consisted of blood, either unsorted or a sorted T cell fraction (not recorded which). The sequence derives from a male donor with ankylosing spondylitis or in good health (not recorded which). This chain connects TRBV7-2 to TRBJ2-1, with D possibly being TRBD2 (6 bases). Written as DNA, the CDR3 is TGTGCCAGCAGCTTAGCCTCCAAGGGGTACGGGGGTATAAATGAGCAGTTCTTC. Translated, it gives CASSLASKGYGGINEQFF.